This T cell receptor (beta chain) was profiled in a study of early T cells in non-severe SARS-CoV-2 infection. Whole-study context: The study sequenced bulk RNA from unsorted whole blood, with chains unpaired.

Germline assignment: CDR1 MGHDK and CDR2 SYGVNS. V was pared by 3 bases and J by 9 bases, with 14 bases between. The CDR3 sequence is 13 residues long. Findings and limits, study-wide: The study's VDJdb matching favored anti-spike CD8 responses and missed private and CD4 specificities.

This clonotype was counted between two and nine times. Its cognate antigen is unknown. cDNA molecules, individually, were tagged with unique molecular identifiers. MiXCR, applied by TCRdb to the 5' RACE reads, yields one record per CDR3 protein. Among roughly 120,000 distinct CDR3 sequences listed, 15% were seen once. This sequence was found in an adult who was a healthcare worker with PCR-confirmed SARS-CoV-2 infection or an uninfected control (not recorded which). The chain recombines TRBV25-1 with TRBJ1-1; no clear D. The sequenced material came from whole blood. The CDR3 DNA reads TGTGCCAGCAGTGACGGGATAGGGAAAAAAGCTTTCTTT. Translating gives CASSDGIGKKAFF.